This TCR beta chain comes out of a study of T cells in localized non-small cell lung cancer. Whole-study findings and limits: Of the top 100 tumor clones, median around 60 were in adjacent lung, about 30 among its top 100. Longer survival (overall) was linked to higher T cell density in blood. A single tumor region was sequenced, leaving heterogeneity possible.

Repertoires were generated with immunoSEQ multiplex PCR, while TCRdb's copy carries only in-frame clones and drops some. The table lists over 15,000 clones, about 85% of them singletons. As for this clone: The antigen remains unidentified.

The sample in question was peripheral blood, obtained before any cancer treatment. The source is a male donor aged 60 or over with stage I lung adenocarcinoma.

The CDR3 sequence is CASSLRQGADTQYF. The CDR3 DNA sequence: TGTGCCAGCAGTCTTAGACAGGGAGCAGATACGCAGTATTTT. This chain uses TRBV27 with TRBJ2-3, with 7 positions matching TRBD1. V was pared by 5 bases and J by 4 bases, with 6 bases of the junction left unmatched. This CDR3 comprises 14 residues. The germline V gene encodes CDR1 MNHEY and CDR2 SMNVEV (reference sequence).